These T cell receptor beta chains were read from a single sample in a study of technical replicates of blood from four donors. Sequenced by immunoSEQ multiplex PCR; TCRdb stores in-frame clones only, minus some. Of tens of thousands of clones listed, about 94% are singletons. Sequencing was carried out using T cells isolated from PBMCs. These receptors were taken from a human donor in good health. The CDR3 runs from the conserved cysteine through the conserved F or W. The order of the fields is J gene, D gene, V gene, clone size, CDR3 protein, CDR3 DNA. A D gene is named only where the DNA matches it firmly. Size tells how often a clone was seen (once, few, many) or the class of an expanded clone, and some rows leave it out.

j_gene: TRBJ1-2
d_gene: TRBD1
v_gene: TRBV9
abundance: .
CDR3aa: CASSVTGTGDYGYTF
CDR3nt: TGTGCCAGCAGCGTGACCGGGACAGGGGACTATGGCTACACCTTC

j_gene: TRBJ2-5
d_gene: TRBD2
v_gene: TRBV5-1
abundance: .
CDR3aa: CASMVGRDKETQYF
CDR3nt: TGCGCCAGCATGGTCGGGAGGGACAAAGAGACCCAGTACTTC

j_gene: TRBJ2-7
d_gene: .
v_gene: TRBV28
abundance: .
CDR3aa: CASSSAARAPSAEQYF
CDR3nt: TGTGCCAGCAGTTCGGCGGCGAGGGCCCCATCCGCCGAGCAGTACTTC

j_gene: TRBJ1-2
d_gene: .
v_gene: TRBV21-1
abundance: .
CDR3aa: CASSDEIGQGACGYTF
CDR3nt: TGTGCCAGCAGCGATGAGATTGGACAGGGGGCATGTGGCTACACCTTC

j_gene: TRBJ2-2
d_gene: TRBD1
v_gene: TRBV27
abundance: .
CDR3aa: CASSAYRGFANTGELFF
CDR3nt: TGTGCCAGCAGTGCCTACAGGGGGTTCGCGAACACCGGGGAGCTGTTTTTT

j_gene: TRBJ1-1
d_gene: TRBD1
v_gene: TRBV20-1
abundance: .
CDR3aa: CSATDRGAFF
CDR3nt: TGCAGTGCTACGGACAGGGGAGCTTTCTTT

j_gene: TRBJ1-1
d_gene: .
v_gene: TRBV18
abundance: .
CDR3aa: CASFLEGTEAFF
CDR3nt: TGTGCCAGCTTTCTGGAGGGAACTGAAGCTTTCTTT

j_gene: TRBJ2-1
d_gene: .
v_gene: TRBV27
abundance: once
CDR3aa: CASSFYGETSEEQFF
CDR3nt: TGTGCCAGCAGTTTTTACGGGGAAACGTCGGAGGAGCAGTTCTTC

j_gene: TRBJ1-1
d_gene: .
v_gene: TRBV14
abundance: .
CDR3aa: CASSQVTRTEAFF
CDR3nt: TGTGCCAGCAGCCAAGTCACTCGCACTGAAGCTTTCTTT

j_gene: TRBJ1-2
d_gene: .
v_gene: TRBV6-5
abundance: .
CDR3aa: CASSYTSSGGYTF
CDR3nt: TGTGCCAGCAGTTACACCAGTTCGGGAGGCTACACCTTC

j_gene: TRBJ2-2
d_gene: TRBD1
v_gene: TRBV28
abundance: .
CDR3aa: CASRTGGYTGELFF
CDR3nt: TGTGCCAGCCGCACAGGGGGGTACACCGGGGAGCTGTTTTTT

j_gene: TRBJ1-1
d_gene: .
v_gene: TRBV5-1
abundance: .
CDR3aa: CASSLGGESTEAFF
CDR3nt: TGCGCCAGCAGCTTGGGGGGGGAGAGCACTGAAGCTTTCTTT

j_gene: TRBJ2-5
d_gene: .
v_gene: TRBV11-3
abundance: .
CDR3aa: CASSLTPGSKWETQYF
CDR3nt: TGTGCCAGCAGCTTAACCCCAGGTTCAAAATGGGAGACCCAGTACTTC

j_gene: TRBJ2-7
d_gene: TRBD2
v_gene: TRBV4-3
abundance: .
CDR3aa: CASSQERGTASEQYF
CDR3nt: TGCGCCAGCAGCCAAGAGCGGGGGACGGCGAGCGAGCAGTACTTC

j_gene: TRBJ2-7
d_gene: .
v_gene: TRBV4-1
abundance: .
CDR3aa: CASSQEGGFYEQYF
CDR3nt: TGCGCCAGCAGCCAAGAAGGCGGCTTCTACGAGCAGTACTTC

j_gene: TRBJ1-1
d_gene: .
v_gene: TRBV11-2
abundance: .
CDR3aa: CASSLDFWLEAFF
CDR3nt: TGTGCCAGCAGCTTAGATTTCTGGCTTGAAGCTTTCTTT

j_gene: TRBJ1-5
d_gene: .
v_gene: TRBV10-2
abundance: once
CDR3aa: CASSLVGNQPQHF
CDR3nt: TGCGCCAGCAGTTTAGTCGGCAATCAGCCCCAGCATTTT

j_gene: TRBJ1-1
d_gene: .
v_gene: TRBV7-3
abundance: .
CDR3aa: CASSFFSGTEAFF
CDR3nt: TGTGCCAGCAGCTTTTTTTCAGGGACTGAAGCTTTCTTT

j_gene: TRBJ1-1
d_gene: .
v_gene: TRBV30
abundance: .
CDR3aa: CAWRRTGSGRNTEAFF
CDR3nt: TGTGCCTGGAGAAGAACAGGGAGTGGGAGGAACACTGAAGCTTTCTTT

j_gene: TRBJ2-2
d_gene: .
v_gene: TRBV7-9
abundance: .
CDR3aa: CASSWGGGQSLTGELFF
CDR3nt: TGTGCCAGCAGCTGGGGGGGTGGACAGTCCCTCACCGGGGAGCTGTTTTTT

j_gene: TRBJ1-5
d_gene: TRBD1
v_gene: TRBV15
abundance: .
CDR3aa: CATSREPTGGSNQPQHF
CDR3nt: TGTGCCACCAGCAGAGAGCCAACAGGGGGAAGCAATCAGCCCCAGCATTTT

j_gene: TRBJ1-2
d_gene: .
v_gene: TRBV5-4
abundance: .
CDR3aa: CASSPPHRDSLNYGYTF
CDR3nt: TGTGCCAGCAGCCCCCCTCACAGGGATTCCCTTAACTATGGCTACACCTTC

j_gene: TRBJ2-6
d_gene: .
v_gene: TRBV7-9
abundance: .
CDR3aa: CASLYLIGANVLTF
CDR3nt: TGTGCCAGCCTCTATTTAATCGGGGCCAACGTCCTGACTTTC

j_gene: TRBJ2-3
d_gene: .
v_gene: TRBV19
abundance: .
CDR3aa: CASSPLTRPGVTDTQYF
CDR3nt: TGTGCCAGTAGCCCCTTAACCAGACCGGGGGTTACAGATACGCAGTATTTT

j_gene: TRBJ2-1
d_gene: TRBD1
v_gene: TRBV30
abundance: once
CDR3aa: CAWWDRGVRQFF
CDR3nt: TGTGCCTGGTGGGACAGGGGTGTTCGGCAGTTCTTC

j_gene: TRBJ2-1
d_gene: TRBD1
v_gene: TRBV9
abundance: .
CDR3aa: CASSAGVGGIYNEQFF
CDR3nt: TGTGCCAGCAGCGCCGGGGTAGGGGGCATCTACAATGAGCAGTTCTTC

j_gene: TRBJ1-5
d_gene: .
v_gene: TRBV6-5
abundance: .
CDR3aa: CASSYGQRNQPQHF
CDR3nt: TGTGCCAGCAGTTATGGACAGCGAAATCAGCCCCAGCATTTT